This entry lists 17 T cell receptor beta chains sequenced from one sample in a study of cytomegalovirus exposure and HLA in healthy donors. Clones were sequenced by immunoSEQ multiplex PCR, and TCRdb holds only the in-frame ones, with some missing. Of under 80,000 clones in the sample, approximately 93% were seen once. Sequencing was carried out using PBMCs. Every receptor here comes from a woman between 18 and 30 years old in good health and CMV-seropositive.

This chain joins TRBV5-4 and TRBJ2-7, with a possible D match to TRBD2 (5 bases). Germline CDR1 and CDR2: SGHNT and YYREEE (reference sequence). The V end was cut by 4 bases, the J end by 4 bases, with 15 bases between. This CDR3 is built from 14 residues. In DNA form, the CDR3 reads TGTGCCAGCAGCACCGGACTCCCGCCTTACGAGCAGTACTTC. Residues: CASSTGLPPYEQYF.

The genes are TRBV9 and TRBJ1-2; TRBD1 matches at 9 bases. The length of the CDR3 is 15 residues. J was trimmed by 4 bases and V by 4 bases; bases with no gene match: 8. Germline V lookup: CDR1 SGDLS, CDR2 YYNGEE. CDR3 protein: CASSFSGQGSYGYTF. The DNA for the CDR3 is TGTGCCAGCAGCTTCTCGGGACAGGGCTCCTATGGCTACACCTTC.

The chain joins TRBV19 to TRBJ2-3; 9 positions agree with TRBD1. The V gene's germline CDR1 is LNHDA and CDR2 SQIVND (reference sequence). Trimming took 3 bases from V and 6 from J; bases not matched to a gene: 4. This CDR3 contains 14 residues. CDR3 loop: CASSIGTGRDTQYF. The CDR3 DNA reads TGTGCCAGTAGTATCGGGACAGGGAGGGATACGCAGTATTTT.

The chain carries TRBV9 and TRBJ1-4; the match to TRBD1 covers 7 bases. V lost 0 bases to trimming and J lost 3 bases; unmatched junction nucleotides: 8. Germline V gives CDR1 SGDLS, CDR2 YYNGEE. The CDR3 covers 17 residues. The CDR3 sequence is CASSVGGYQGANEKLFF. Here the CDR3 DNA reads TGTGCCAGCAGCGTAGGTGGCTACCAGGGGGCTAATGAAAAACTGTTTTTT.

This sequence joins TRBV6-5 and TRBJ1-2; TRBD1 aligns across 10 bases. Trimming took 4 bases from V and 8 from J; bases not matched to a gene: 10. Germline CDR1 MNHEY, CDR2 SVGAGI. This CDR3 comprises 15 residues. CDR3 sequence reads: CASSSERTGGQGYTF. Here the CDR3 DNA reads TGTGCCAGCAGTTCGGAGAGGACAGGGGGACAAGGCTACACCTTC.

The J gene is TRBJ1-3, the V gene TRBV9; no definite D call. V was clipped by 1 base and J by 3 bases, with 11 bases between them. Per germline, CDR1 SGDLS and CDR2 YYNGEE. The CDR3 consists of 15 residues. Here the CDR3 reads CASSVTLGDGNTIYF. For the CDR3, the DNA is TGTGCCAGCAGCGTAACTCTCGGAGATGGAAACACCATATATTTT.

This chain connects TRBV5-5 to TRBJ1-3, with TRBD1 matching 7 bases. In germline, CDR1 is SGHKS, CDR2 YYEKEE (reference sequence). J gave up 4 bases and V 3 bases, and 7 bases lay outside the gene matches. The CDR3 has 15 residues. This chain's CDR3 is CASSSTGEYGNTIYF. CDR3 DNA sequence: TGTGCCAGCAGCTCAACAGGGGAGTACGGAAACACCATATATTTT.

The chain combines TRBV5-1 with TRBJ2-1, with a tentative D call TRBD2 (6 bases). Germline assignment: CDR1 SGHRS and CDR2 YFSETQ. Trimming removed 3 bases from V and 0 bases from J, with 13 bases in between. This CDR3 is built from 16 residues. DNA for the CDR3: TGCGCCAGCAGCTCCGCGGAGGGCCTCTCCTACAATGAGCAGTTCTTC. As protein: CASSSAEGLSYNEQFF. Together with reference TRBV5-1 and TRBJ2-1, the CDR3 gives the full variable domain: KAGVTQTPRYLIKTRGQQVTLSCSPISGHRSVSWYQQTPGQGLQFLFEYFSETQRNKGNFPGRFSGRQFSNSRSEMNVSTLELGDSALYLCASSSAEGLSYNEQFFGPGTRLTVL.

The chain recombines TRBV18 with TRBJ1-2; D gene ambiguous. The V end was cut by 0 bases, the J end by 4 bases, with 6 bases between. Looked up from germline, CDR1 is KGHSH and CDR2 is LQKENI. This CDR3 is built from 13 residues. Here the CDR3 DNA reads TGTGCCAGCTCACCACCGACACGCTATGGCTACACCTTC. It is translated as CASSPPTRYGYTF. The whole variable domain, remainder taken from reference TRBV18 and TRBJ1-2, is NAGVMQNPRHLVRRRGQEARLRCSPMKGHSHVYWYRQLPEEGLKFMVYLQKENIIDESGMPKERFSAEFPKEGPSILRIQQVVRGDSAAYFCASSPPTRYGYTFGSGTRLTVV.

The V gene is TRBV6-5, the J gene TRBJ2-3, with D unresolved. V lost 3 bases and J lost 12, with 10 bases in between. This CDR3 region has 11 residues. Germline V CDR1 and CDR2: MNHEY, SVGAGI. In nucleotides, the CDR3 is TGTGCCAGCAGTTATGTGGAGACCCAGTATTTT. This sequence encodes CASSYVETQYF.

The V and J genes are TRBV4-3 and TRBJ2-7; TRBD1 matches at 10 bases. The ends lost 3 bases at V and 4 bases at J; junction bases unmatched: 6. This CDR3 spans 15 amino acids. CDR1 is LGHNA, CDR2 YSLEER, per germline. Written as DNA, the CDR3 is TGCGCCAGCAGCCATAGACAGGGGGCAGGTTACGAGCAGTACTTC. It yields the protein CASSHRQGAGYEQYF.

The chain combines TRBV28 with TRBJ2-1; 7 bases line up with TRBD2. The CDR3 runs 17 residues. V dropped 2 bases and J dropped 3; count of bases not matched to a gene: 10. Germline CDR1 is MDHEN and CDR2 is SYDVKM. CDR3 sequence (DNA): TGTGCCAGCAGTTTAGGTCCTAGCGGAAGCGACTACAATGAGCAGTTCTTC. Its translation: CASSLGPSGSDYNEQFF. The full variable domain, its missing parts supplied by reference TRBV28 and TRBJ2-1, is DVKVTQSSRYLVKRTGEKVFLECVQDMDHENMFWYRQDPGLGLRLIYFSYDVKMKEKGDIPEGYSVSREKKERFSLILESASTNQTSMYLCASSLGPSGSDYNEQFFGPGTRLTVL.

This clone was counted only a few times. The rearrangement uses TRBV4-2 and TRBJ1-3; the D is unclear. V lost 0 bases, J lost 0 bases, and 6 bases lay in between. This CDR3 comprises 15 residues. Germline V gene lookup returns CDR1 LGHNA and CDR2 YNFKEQ. CDR3 nucleotides: TGTGCCAGCAGCCAAGAACCGAGCTCTGGAAACACCATATATTTT. It encodes CASSQEPSSGNTIYF.

This sequence joins TRBV5-1 and TRBJ2-2, with TRBD1 as a possible D gene (6 bases). Germline CDR1 reads SGHRS; CDR2 reads YFSETQ. V was trimmed by 4 bases and J by 3 bases, leaving 10 bases between them. The CDR3 extends over 14 amino acids. CDR3: CASSLAGDTGELFF. The CDR3, as DNA: TGCGCCAGCAGCCTCGCAGGGGACACCGGGGAGCTGTTTTTT.

This sequence joins TRBV5-1 and TRBJ1-1; 8 bases agree with TRBD1. Germline V gene sequence: CDR1 SGHRS, CDR2 YFSETQ. The CDR3 sequence is 14 residues long. V trimming: 4 bases; J trimming: 4 bases; junction bases outside the gene matches: 6. The CDR3 here is CASSRNTGGTEAFF. The CDR3 DNA sequence: TGCGCCAGCAGCCGGAATACAGGGGGCACTGAAGCTTTCTTT.

The chain joins TRBV4-3 to TRBJ2-1, with D maybe TRBD2 (6 bases). CDR3 length: 17 amino acids. Trimming took off 3 bases at V and 0 bases at J, with 15 bases between the two ends. Germline loops: CDR1 LGHNA, CDR2 YSLEER. CDR3 bases: TGCGCCAGCAGCCATCCTCGCACCGGGAGCTCCTACAATGAGCAGTTCTTC. As protein: CASSHPRTGSSYNEQFF.

The chain has TRBV5-6 and TRBJ2-1; the D gene is possibly TRBD1 (6 bases). This CDR3 spans 14 amino acids. Germline V lookup: CDR1 SGHDT, CDR2 YYEEEE. The germline V and J ends were trimmed by 0 bases and 4 bases, with 8 bases remaining between them. The CDR3 DNA reads TGTGCCAGCAGCTTGGACAGGGAATACAATGAGCAGTTCTTC. This sequence encodes CASSLDREYNEQFF.